The 5 T cell receptor beta chains below all came from one sample that was sequenced in a study of type 1 and type 2 diabetes patients (dated by TCRdb to about 2016). The data were produced on an Illumina MiSeq. Genomic DNA from sorted T cell subsets served as template for TCRbeta CDR3 amplification. Multiplex PCR with 30 forward and 13 reverse primers amplified the TCRbeta CDR3 region. TCRdb took the public reads, trimmed them with fastp at Q25, ran MiXCR for clone calling and kept in-frame beta chains. For every CDR3 protein sequence, its rows merge into one entry that carries the most common genes and DNA. This sample has 250,000 or so distinct CDR3 sequences in its table, and approximately 45% of those were observed once. The ten largest clonotypes hold roughly an eighth of the sample. Sequencing input: peripheral blood mononuclear cells (PBMCs). The receptors shown here come from a man aged 18 to 30 with type 2 diabetes.

A few counts support this clonotype. The gene calls are TRBV7-2 and TRBJ1-2, with TRBD1 identical over 7 bases. CDR3 length: 15 residues. Germline V lookup: CDR1 SGHTA, CDR2 FQGNSA. J lost 7 bases, V lost 0 bases, and 8 bases had no gene match. The DNA for the CDR3 is TGTGCCAGCAGCTTAGCGTTTTTAGGGGGCGTTGGCTACACCTTC. Translation gives CASSLAFLGGVGYTF.

The chain couples TRBV10-1 to TRBJ2-5, with D possibly being TRBD1 or TRBD2 (6 bases each). This CDR3 comprises 14 residues. CDR1 WNHNN and CDR2 SYGVQD come from the germline V gene (reference sequence). Trimming removed 2 bases at V and 3 bases at J, with 10 bases between. CDR3: CASSERGAKETQYF. In nucleotides, the CDR3 is TGCGCCAGCAGTGAGAGGGGGGCGAAAGAGACCCAGTACTTC.

This clonotype showed up just a few times. V is TRBV12-3 or TRBV12-4 and J is TRBJ2-5; D is ambiguous. The CDR3 is made up of 14 amino acids. Trimming took 2 bases from V and 1 from J, leaving 8 bases between them. In nucleotides, the CDR3 is TGTGCCAGCAGTTTACCTGATACCCAAGAGACCCAGTACTTC. As protein: CASSLPDTQETQYF.

V usage is TRBV6-1 and J usage is TRBJ2-2; TRBD1 is a possible D gene (9 bases). The germline gives CDR1 MNHNS, CDR2 SASEGT. V lost 6 bases and J 4 bases, leaving 36 bases between the germline ends. This CDR3 has 22 residues. CDR3 bases: TGTGCCAGCAGGACACCAGCTCCACCTCGACAGGGGGGACTAGTAGGCACCGGGGAGCTGTTTTTT. The encoded protein is CASRTPAPPRQGGLVGTGELFF.

The V and J genes are TRBV28 and TRBJ1-6, with D possibly TRBD1 on 5 matching bases. V was trimmed by 6 bases and J by 7 bases, leaving 7 bases between them. The CDR3 loop spans 12 amino acids. Per the germline V gene, CDR1 is MDHEN and CDR2 is SYDVKM. The CDR3 here is CASRGGNSPLHF. CDR3 coding DNA: TGTGCCAGCAGGGGGGGAAATTCACCCCTCCACTTT.